This T cell receptor beta chain was sequenced for a study of CD8+CD57+ T cells in acquired aplastic anemia. About the research overall: The DNA of sorted CD4+ and CD8+ cells averaged 3.2 ug. Whole-study results and caveats: Between patients and controls, about 30 CD8+ CDR3 sequences were found in common.

V shed 3 bases, J shed 5 bases, and the junction held 6 bases outside the gene matches. This CDR3 comprises 15 residues. TCR beta VDJ and CDR3 profiling used genomic DNA as template. TCRdb recomputed calls from the reads with MiXCR, one row per CDR3 protein. Of around 150,000 distinct CDR3 sequences listed, roughly 50% were seen once; the top ten hold over 25%. An expansion of CD8+CD57+ cells by flow cytometry had been shown in patients chosen for sequencing. With regard to this clonotype: Its antigen is unknown.

The sequencing sample was made of sorted CD4+, CD8+, or CD8+CD57+ T cells (not recorded which) from PBMCs. This receptor was identified in a human donor with aplastic anemia. The rearrangement links TRBV12-3 or TRBV12-4 to TRBJ2-3; 9 nucleotides align to TRBD2. The CDR3 loop reads CASSLLAGAKDTQYF. Here the CDR3 DNA reads TGTGCCAGCAGTTTGTTAGCGGGAGCAAAAGATACGCAGTATTTT.